The 7 T cell receptor beta chains listed next were all sequenced from one sample in a study of blood T cell repertoires in COVID-19. Clones were read by immunoSEQ multiplex PCR, and TCRdb kept only the in-frame ones, dropping some. The repertoire holds some 130,000 clones, with approximately 82% as singletons. Sequencing was carried out using peripheral blood. These receptors all come from a man between 60 and 75 years old who had recovered from COVID-19.

This clone was observed a single time. DNA of the CDR3: TGTGCCAGCACCTCCGGGACAGGGGCGGTAGGGGGGACCCAGTACTTC. Amino acids: CASTSGTGAVGGTQYF. The chain links TRBV7-2 to TRBJ2-5, with 10 bases lining up with TRBD1. The V gene's germline CDR1 is SGHTA and CDR2 FQGNSA. The CDR3 is made up of 16 amino acids. V lost 7 bases to trimming and J lost 7 bases; unmatched junction nucleotides: 15.

This clone was detected a few times. The gene calls are TRBV3-1 (or the pseudogene TRBV3-2) and TRBJ2-7; 11 positions agree with TRBD2. Germline V lookup: CDR1 LGHDT, CDR2 YNNKEL (reference sequence). The V segment lost 8 bases and the J segment 2 bases; nucleotides outside the gene matches: 5. The CDR3 runs 14 residues. CDR3 loop: CASRATSGAYEQYF. CDR3 DNA: TGTGCCAGCCGGGCGACTAGCGGGGCCTACGAGCAGTACTTC.

The genes are TRBV11-1 and TRBJ2-2; the D gene is possibly TRBD1 (6 bases). The ends were cut back, 1 base at V and 5 bases at J, with 8 bases in the middle. The CDR3 is made up of 14 amino acids. Germline loops: CDR1 SGHAT, CDR2 FQDESV (reference sequence). In DNA, the CDR3 is TGTGCCAGCAGCTTAGGCAGGGGTACCGGGGAGCTGTTTTTT. This codes for CASSLGRGTGELFF.

The chain uses TRBV27 and TRBJ1-5; a possible D gene is TRBD1 (5 bases). This CDR3 comprises 15 residues. Trimming removed 3 bases from V and 2 bases from J, with 11 bases in between. From germline, CDR1 is MNHEY and CDR2 SMNVEV (reference sequence). The CDR3 coding sequence is TGTGCCAGCAGTTTTGGCAGGGAAGGCAATCAGCCCCAGCATTTT. Protein product: CASSFGREGNQPQHF.

The V and J genes are TRBV11-1 and TRBJ1-6; D is unresolved. Germline CDR1 and CDR2: SGHAT and FQDESV (reference sequence). V lost 5 bases, J lost 15 bases, and 20 bases lay in between. This CDR3 spans 14 amino acids. CDR3 protein: CASSLRRAATSLHF. The CDR3 DNA is TGTGCCAGCAGCCTACGGCGGGCAGCCACGAGCCTCCACTTT.

This chain links TRBV18 with TRBJ2-5; possibly TRBD2 for D (6 bases). This CDR3 spans 16 amino acids. Germline loops: CDR1 KGHSH, CDR2 LQKENI. The V end was cut by 6 bases, the J end by 3 bases, with 20 bases between. The CDR3, as DNA: TGTGCCAGCTCCCCAACACTAGGGACTGACAAAGAGACCCAGTACTTC. Residues: CASSPTLGTDKETQYF.

This sequence joins TRBV24-1 and TRBJ2-2; possible D gene TRBD1, 6 bases. V shed 5 bases and J shed 6 bases, with 18 bases lying between them. Germline V gives CDR1 KGHDR, CDR2 SFDVKD. This CDR3 is built from 16 residues. The CDR3 sequence is CATSGPGQTIPGELFF. The CDR3 nucleotides read TGTGCCACCAGTGGGCCCGGACAGACGATACCCGGGGAGCTGTTTTTT.